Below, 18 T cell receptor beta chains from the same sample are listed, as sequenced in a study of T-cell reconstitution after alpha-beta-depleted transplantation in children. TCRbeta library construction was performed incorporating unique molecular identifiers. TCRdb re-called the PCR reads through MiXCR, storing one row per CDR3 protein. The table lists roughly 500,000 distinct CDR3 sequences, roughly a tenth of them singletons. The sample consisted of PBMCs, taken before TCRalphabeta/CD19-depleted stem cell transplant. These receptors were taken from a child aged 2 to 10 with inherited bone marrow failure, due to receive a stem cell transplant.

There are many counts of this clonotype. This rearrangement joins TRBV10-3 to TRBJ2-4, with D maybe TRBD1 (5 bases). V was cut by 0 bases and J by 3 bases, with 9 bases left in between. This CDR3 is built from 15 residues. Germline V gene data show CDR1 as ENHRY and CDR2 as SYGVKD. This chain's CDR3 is CAISESAGLKNIQYF. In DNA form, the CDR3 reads TGTGCCATCAGTGAGTCGGCAGGGCTCAAAAACATTCAGTACTTC.

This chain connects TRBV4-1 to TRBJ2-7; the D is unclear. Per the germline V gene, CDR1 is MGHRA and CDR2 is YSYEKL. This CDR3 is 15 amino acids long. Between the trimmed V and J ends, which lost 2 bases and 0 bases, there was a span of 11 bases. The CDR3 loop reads CASSQQGPGSYEQYF. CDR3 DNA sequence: TGCGCCAGCAGCCAACAAGGACCCGGCTCCTACGAGCAGTACTTC.

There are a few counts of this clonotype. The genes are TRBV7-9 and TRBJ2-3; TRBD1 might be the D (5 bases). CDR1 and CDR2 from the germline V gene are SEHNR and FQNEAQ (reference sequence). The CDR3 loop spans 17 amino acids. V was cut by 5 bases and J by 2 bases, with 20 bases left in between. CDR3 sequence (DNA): TGTGCCAGCAGCCCCCGTGTGTTGGACAAGCCCACAGATACGCAGTATTTT. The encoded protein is CASSPRVLDKPTDTQYF.

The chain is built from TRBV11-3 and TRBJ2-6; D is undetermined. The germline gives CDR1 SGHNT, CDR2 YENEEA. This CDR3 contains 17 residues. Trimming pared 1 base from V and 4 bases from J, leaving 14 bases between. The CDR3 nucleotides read TGTGCCAGCAGCTTAGTTGGCAGCCCCTCGGGGGCCAACGTCCTGACTTTC. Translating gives CASSLVGSPSGANVLTF.

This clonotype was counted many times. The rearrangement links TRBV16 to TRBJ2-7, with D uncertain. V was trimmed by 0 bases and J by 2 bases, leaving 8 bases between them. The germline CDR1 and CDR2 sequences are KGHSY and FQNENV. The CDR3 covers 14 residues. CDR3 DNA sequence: TGTGCCAGCAGCCAATCCGGGCCTACCTACGAGCAGTACTTC. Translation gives CASSQSGPTYEQYF.

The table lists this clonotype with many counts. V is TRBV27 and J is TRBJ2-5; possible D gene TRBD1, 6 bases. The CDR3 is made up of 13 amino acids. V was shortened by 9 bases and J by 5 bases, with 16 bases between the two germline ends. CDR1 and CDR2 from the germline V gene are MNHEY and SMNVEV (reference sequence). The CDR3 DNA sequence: TGTGCCAGTTTGCAGCAGGGGTGGGAGACCCAGTACTTC. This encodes CASLQQGWETQYF.

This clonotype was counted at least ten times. The CDR3 nucleotides are TGTGCCAGCAGCCCGGGCCACCGGAGCAATCAGCCCCAGCATTTT. Protein sequence: CASSPGHRSNQPQHF. This chain connects TRBV6-1 to TRBJ1-5; the D is unclear. The V and J ends lost 6 bases and 1 base respectively, with 13 bases between them. In germline, CDR1 is MNHNS, CDR2 SASEGT. This CDR3 is built from 15 residues.

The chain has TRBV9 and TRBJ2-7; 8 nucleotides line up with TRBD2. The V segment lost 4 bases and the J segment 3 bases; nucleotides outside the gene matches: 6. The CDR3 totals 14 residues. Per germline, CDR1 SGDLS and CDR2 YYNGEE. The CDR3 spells CASSPGGLHYEQYF. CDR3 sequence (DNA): TGTGCCAGCAGCCCGGGGGGGCTGCACTACGAGCAGTACTTC.

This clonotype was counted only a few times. The CDR3 loop is CASSSTGGPNEKLFF. Written as DNA, the CDR3 is TGTGCCAGCAGCTCGACAGGGGGCCCTAATGAAAAACTGTTTTTT. The V gene is TRBV7-9, the J gene TRBJ1-4; 10 positions match TRBD1. This CDR3 is built from 15 residues. After removal of 4 bases from V and 3 bases from J, the junction contained 2 bases not matched to a gene. The germline gives CDR1 SEHNR, CDR2 FQNEAQ (reference sequence).

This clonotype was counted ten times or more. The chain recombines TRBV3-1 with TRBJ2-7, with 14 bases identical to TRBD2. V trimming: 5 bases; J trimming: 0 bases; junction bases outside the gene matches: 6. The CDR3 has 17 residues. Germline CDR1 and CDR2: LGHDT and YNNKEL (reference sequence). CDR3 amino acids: CASSGTSGSESSYEQYF. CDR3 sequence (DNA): TGTGCCAGCAGCGGGACTAGCGGGAGTGAAAGCTCCTACGAGCAGTACTTC.

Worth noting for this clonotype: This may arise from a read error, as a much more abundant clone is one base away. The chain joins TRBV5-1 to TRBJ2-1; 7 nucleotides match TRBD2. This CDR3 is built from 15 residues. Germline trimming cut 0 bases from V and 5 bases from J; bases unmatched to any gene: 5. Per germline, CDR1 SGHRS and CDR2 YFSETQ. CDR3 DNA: TGCGCCAGCAGCTTGGATTGCGGGAGTCACAATGAGCAGTTCTTC. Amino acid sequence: CASSLDCGSHNEQFF.

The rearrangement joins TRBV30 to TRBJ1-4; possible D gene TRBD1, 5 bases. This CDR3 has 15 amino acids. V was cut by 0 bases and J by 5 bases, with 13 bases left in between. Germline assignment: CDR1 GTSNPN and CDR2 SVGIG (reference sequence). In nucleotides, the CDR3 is TGTGCCTGGAGTGTTTGGGGACCGGGGAATGAAAAACTGTTTTTT. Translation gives CAWSVWGPGNEKLFF.

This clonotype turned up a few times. The CDR3 protein is CATRLAGGYNEQFF. The CDR3 DNA reads as TGTGCCACCCGGCTAGCGGGAGGTTACAATGAGCAGTTCTTC. The genes are TRBV27 and TRBJ2-1, with 11 bases lining up with TRBD2. Trimming at V came to 10 bases and at J to 4 bases, leaving 6 bases not matched to a gene. This CDR3 is 14 amino acids long. CDR1 MNHEY and CDR2 SMNVEV come from the germline V gene (reference sequence).

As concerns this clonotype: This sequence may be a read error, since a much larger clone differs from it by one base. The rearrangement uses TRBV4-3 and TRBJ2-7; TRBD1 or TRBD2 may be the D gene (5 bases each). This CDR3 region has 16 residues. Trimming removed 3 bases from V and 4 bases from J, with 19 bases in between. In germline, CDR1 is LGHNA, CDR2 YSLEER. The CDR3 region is CASSHVGDVVGYEQYF. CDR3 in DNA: TGCGCCAGCAGCCACGTGGGGGATGTGGTGGGGTACGAGCAGTACTTC.

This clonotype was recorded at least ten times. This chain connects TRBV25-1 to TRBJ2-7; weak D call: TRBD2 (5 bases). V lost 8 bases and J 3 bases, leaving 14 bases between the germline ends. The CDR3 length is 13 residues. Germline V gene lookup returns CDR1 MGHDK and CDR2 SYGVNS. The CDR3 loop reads CASSRGDNYEQYF. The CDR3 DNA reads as TGTGCCAGCTCCCGGGGTGATAACTACGAGCAGTACTTC.

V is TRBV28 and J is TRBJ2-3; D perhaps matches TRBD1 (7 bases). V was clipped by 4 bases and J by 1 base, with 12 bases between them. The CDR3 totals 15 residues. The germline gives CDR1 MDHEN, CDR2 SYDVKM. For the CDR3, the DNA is TGTGCCAGCAGTTCCGACAGGGAGGGCACAGATACGCAGTATTTT. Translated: CASSSDREGTDTQYF.

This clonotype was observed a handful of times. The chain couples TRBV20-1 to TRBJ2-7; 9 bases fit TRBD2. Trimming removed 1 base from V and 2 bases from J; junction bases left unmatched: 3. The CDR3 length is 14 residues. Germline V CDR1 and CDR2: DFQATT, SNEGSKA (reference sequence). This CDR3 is CSARVPSGAYEQYF. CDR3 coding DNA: TGCAGTGCTAGAGTCCCTAGCGGGGCCTACGAGCAGTACTTC.

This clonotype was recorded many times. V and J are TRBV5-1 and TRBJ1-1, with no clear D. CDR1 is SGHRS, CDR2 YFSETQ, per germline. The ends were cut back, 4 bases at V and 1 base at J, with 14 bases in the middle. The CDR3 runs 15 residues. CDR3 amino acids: CASSPEVPSNTEAFF. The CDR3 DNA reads TGCGCCAGCAGCCCGGAGGTACCCTCGAACACTGAAGCTTTCTTT.